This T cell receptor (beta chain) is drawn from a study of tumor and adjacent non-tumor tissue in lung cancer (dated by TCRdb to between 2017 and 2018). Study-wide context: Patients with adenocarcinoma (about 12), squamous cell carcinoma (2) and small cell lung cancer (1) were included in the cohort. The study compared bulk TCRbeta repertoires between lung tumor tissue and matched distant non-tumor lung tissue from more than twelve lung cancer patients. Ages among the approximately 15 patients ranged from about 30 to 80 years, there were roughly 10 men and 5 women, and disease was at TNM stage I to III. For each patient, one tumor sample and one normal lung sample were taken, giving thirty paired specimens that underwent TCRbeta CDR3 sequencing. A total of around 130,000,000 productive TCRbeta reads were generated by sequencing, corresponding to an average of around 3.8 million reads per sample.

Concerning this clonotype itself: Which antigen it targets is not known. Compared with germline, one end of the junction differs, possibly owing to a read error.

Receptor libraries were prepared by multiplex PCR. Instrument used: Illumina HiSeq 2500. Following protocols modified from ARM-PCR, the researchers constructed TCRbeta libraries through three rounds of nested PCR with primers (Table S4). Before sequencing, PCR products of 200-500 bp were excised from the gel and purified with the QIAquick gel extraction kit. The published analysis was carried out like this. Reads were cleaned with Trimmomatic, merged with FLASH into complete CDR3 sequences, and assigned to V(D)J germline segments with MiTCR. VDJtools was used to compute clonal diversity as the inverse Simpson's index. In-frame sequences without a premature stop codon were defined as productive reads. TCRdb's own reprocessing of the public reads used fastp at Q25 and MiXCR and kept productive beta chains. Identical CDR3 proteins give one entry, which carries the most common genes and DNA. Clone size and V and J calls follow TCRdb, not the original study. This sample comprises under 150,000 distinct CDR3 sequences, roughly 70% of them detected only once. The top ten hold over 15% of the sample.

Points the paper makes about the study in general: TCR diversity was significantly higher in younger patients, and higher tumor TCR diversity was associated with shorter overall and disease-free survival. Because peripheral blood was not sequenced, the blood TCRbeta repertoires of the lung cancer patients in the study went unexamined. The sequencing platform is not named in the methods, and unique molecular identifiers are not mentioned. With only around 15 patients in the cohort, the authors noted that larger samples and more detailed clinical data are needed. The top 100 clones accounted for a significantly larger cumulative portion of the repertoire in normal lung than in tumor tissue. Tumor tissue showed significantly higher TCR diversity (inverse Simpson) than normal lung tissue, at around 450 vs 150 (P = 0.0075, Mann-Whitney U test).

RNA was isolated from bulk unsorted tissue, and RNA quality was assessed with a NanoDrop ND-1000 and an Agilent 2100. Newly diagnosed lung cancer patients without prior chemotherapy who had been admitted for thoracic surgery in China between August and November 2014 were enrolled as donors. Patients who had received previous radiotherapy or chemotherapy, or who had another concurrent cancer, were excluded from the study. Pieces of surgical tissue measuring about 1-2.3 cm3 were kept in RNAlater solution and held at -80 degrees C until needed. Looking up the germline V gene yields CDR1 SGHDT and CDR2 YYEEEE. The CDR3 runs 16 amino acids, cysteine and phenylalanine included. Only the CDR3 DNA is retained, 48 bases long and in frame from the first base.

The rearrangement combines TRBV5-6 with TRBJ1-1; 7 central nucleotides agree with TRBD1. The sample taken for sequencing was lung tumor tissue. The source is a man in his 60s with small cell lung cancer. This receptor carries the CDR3 CASSLAYGTANTKALF. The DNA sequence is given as TGTGCCAGCAGCTTGGCCTACGGGACAGCGAACACTAAAGCTCTCTTT.